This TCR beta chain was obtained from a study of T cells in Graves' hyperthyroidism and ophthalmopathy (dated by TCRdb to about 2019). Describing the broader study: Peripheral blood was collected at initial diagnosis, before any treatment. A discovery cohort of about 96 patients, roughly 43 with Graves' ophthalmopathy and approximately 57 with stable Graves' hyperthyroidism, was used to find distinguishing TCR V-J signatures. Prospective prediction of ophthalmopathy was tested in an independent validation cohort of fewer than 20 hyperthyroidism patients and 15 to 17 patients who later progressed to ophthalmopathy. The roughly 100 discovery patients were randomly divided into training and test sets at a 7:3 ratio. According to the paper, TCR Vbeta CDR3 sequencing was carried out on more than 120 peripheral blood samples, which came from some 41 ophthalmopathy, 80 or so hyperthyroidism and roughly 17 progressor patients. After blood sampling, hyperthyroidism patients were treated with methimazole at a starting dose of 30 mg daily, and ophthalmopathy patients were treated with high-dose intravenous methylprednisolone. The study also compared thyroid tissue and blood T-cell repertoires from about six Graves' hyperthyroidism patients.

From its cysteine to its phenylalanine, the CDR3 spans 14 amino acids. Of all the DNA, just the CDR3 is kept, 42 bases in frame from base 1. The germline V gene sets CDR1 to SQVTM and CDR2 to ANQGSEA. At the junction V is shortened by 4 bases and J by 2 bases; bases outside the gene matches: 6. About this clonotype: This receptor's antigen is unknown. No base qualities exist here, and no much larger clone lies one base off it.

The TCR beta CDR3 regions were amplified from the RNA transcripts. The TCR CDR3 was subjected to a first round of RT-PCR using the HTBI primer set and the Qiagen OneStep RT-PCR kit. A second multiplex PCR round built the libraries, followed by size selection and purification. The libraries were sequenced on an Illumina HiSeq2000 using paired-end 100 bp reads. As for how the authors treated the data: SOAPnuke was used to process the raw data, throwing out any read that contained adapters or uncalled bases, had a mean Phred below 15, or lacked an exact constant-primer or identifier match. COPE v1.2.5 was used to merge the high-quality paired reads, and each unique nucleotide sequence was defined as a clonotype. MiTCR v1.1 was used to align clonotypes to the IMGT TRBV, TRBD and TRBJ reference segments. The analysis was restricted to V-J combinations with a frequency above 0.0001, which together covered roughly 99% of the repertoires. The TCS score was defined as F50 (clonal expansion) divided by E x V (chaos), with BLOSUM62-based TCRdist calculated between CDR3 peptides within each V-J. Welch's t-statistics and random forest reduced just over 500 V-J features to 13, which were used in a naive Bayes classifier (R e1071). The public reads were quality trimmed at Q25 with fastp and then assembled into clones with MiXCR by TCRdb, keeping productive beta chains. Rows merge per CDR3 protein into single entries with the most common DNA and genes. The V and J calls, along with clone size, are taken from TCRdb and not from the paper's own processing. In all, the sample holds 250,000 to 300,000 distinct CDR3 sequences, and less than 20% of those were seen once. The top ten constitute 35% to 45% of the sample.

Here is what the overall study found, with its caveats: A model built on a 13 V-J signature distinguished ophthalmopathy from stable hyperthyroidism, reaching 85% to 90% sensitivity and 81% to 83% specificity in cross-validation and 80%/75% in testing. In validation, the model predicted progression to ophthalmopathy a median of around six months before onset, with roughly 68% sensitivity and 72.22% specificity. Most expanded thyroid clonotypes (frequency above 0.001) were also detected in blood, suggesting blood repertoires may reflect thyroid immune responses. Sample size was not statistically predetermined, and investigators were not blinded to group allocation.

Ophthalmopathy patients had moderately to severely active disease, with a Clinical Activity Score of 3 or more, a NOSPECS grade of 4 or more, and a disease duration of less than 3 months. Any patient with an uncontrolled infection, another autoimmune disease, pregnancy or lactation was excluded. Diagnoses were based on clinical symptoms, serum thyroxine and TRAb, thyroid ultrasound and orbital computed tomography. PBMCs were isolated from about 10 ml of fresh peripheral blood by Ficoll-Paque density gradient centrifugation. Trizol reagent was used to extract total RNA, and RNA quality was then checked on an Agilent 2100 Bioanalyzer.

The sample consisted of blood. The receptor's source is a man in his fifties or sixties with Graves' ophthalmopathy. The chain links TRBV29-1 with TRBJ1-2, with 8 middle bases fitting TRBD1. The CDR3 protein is CSVGSGQGNYGYTF. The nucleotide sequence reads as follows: TGCAGCGTTGGGTCAGGACAGGGAAACTATGGCTACACCTTC.